The 4 T cell receptor beta chains reported below all come from one sample, sequenced in a study of cytomegalovirus exposure and HLA in healthy donors listed by TCRdb under 2017. The method was the immunoSEQ multiplex PCR assay. A mixture of 60 forward primers for TCR Vbeta segments and 13 reverse primers for TCR Jbeta segments was used in the multiplex PCR. The immuneACCESS repertoire file appears here via TCRdb, limited to in-frame rearrangements. These files lack a portion of the clones; in checked studies, under half of the deficit traces to unresolved V genes, and the cause of the others is not known. The table kept for this sample lists tens of thousands of clones. Approximately 2.4% of the sample rests with the top ten. Specimen: PBMCs. These receptors were taken from a female donor in good health and CMV-seronegative.

The gene calls are TRBV5-6 and TRBJ1-2; 7 positions agree with TRBD1. Trimming took 2 bases from V and 3 from J; bases not matched to a gene: 1. The V gene's germline CDR1 is SGHDT and CDR2 YYEEEE. The CDR3 length is 13 residues. The CDR3 DNA is TGTGCCAGCAGCTTCAGGGGGGACTATGGCTACACCTTC. The encoded protein is CASSFRGDYGYTF.

The chain couples TRBV29-1 to TRBJ1-2, with D perhaps TRBD1 (5 bases). V was clipped by 5 bases and J by 0 bases, with 10 bases between them. This CDR3 is 13 amino acids long. Germline-derived CDR1 and CDR2 are SQVTM and ANQGSEA. CDR3 amino acids: CSVSGGTNYGYTF. CDR3 DNA: TGCAGCGTTTCGGGGGGGACTAACTATGGCTACACCTTC.

The CDR3 nucleotides read TGTGCCAGTAGCCGAGCGGGGGGGGTCGGGACCCAGTACTTC. This encodes CASSRAGGVGTQYF. This sequence joins TRBV19 and TRBJ2-5; 10 bases line up with TRBD2. This CDR3 is built from 14 residues. CDR1 LNHDA and CDR2 SQIVND come from the germline V gene (reference sequence). The J segment lost 7 bases and the V segment lost 6 bases, leaving 8 bases of the junction unmatched.

The rearrangement joins TRBV19 to TRBJ2-4; D is possibly TRBD1 (6 bases). This CDR3 spans 14 amino acids. Germline V lookup: CDR1 LNHDA, CDR2 SQIVND (reference sequence). V was clipped by 4 bases and J by 1 base, with 8 bases between them. The chain's CDR3 is CASSTDRAKNIQYF. The DNA of the CDR3 is TGTGCCAGTAGTACCGACAGGGCCAAAAACATTCAGTACTTC.